This entry lists 8 T cell receptor beta chains sequenced from one sample in a study of kidney transplant recipient with SARS-CoV-2 infection (dated by TCRdb to about 2021). Explained via the paper, the time point label denotes: pre-pandemic baseline sample and day 111 after first positive SARS-CoV-2 test. The data were produced on an Illumina MiSeq. The public reads were reprocessed in TCRdb via fastp at Q25 and MiXCR, keeping in-frame beta chains. Here each entry gathers all rows of one CDR3 protein and keeps the most common genes and DNA. Recorded for this sample are 250,000 or so distinct CDR3 sequences; 29% of them occurred a single time. 6% to 8.5% of the sample comes from the top ten. Sequencing was performed on a blood sample, taken at baseline and on day 111 from a kidney transplant recipient. The receptors shown here come from a male patient aged 30 to 40 who had COVID-19 and was a kidney transplant recipient. Some T cells may derive from the graft donor when a transplant has been performed.

This clonotype was seen at least ten times. This rearrangement joins TRBV10-3 to TRBJ2-4; D is possibly TRBD1 (6 bases). The end of the DNA is better explained by TRBJ2-7, so the J call may be wrong. Looked up from germline, CDR1 is ENHRY and CDR2 is SYGVKD. The length of the CDR3 is 12 residues. CDR3 region: CATRDNRREQYF. The CDR3 DNA follows: TGTGCCACCAGGGACAATCGACGCGAGCAGTACTTC.

This clonotype was seen a single time. A much bigger clone sits one base away, suggesting this may be a read error. The chain has TRBV28 and TRBJ1-1, with D possibly matching TRBD1 (5 bases). CDR1 and CDR2 (germline): MDHEN, SYDVKM. The CDR3 covers 12 residues. The CDR3 DNA reads as TGTGCCAGCAGAATCGGGGGGACTGAAACTTTCTTT. Amino acids: CASRIGGTETFF.

This clonotype was observed a few times. A much larger clone differs by one base, so this may be a read error. This sequence joins TRBV6-5 and TRBJ1-3, with 7 bases lining up with TRBD1. J lost 0 bases, V lost 4 bases, and 6 bases had no gene match. The germline gives CDR1 MNHEY, CDR2 SVGAGI. This CDR3 has 16 amino acids. The CDR3 nucleotides read TGTGCCAGCAGTTTTAGGACAGGCTTCTCTGGAAACACCATATATTTT. It encodes CASSFRTGFSGNTIYF.

Note on this clonotype: This may be a read error, as it is one base from a much larger clone. The chain employs TRBV6-1 and TRBJ2-2, with 7 nucleotides matching TRBD2. Germline CDR1 MNHNS, CDR2 SASEGT. CDR3 length: 15 residues. Here the CDR3 reads CAGSEGRAHTGELFF. CDR3 DNA sequence: TGTGCCGGCAGTGAAGGGAGGGCACACACCGGGGAGCTGTTTTTT.

This clonotype was seen many times. The chain couples TRBV20-1 to TRBJ1-6; 8 nucleotides match TRBD1. The trim removed 6 bases at V and 7 bases at J, leaving 5 bases unmatched. Germline V CDR1 and CDR2: DFQATT, SNEGSKA (reference sequence). This CDR3 has 13 residues. The CDR3 nucleotides read TGCAGTGCAGCAGGGGGCGGGAATTCACCCCTCCACTTT. Protein sequence: CSAAGGGNSPLHF.

J is TRBJ1-2 and V is TRBV10-2, with unresolved D. Trimming took 4 bases from V and 6 from J, leaving 24 bases between them. Germline CDR1 WSHSY, CDR2 SAAADI. This CDR3 is 17 amino acids long. The DNA for the CDR3 is TGCGCCAGCAGTGGATTCTTCACTTCTAGAAAGACCCATGGCTACACCTTC. This translates into CASSGFFTSRKTHGYTF.

This clonotype was detected only a few times. One end of the junction fails to match germline, which may point to a read error. The chain employs TRBV7-9 and TRBJ2-1; the D is unclear. Per germline, CDR1 SEHNR and CDR2 FQNEAQ (reference sequence). This CDR3 spans 12 amino acids. The DNA of the CDR3 is TGTGCCGGCAGCTTTAGCCTTGGTGAGCAGTTCTTC. Its translation: CAGSFSLGEQFF.

Many counts were recorded for this clonotype. The chain uses TRBV28 and TRBJ2-6, with 7 bases that match TRBD1. CDR1 and CDR2 (germline): MDHEN, SYDVKM. The CDR3 has 22 amino acids. J lost 2 bases, V lost 4 bases, and 23 bases had no gene match. CDR3 coding DNA: TGTGCCAGCAGTTCAATTACACCCTCCCGGAAGGGGGCAGCGACTGGGGCCAACGTCCTGACTTTC. Translated: CASSSITPSRKGAATGANVLTF.